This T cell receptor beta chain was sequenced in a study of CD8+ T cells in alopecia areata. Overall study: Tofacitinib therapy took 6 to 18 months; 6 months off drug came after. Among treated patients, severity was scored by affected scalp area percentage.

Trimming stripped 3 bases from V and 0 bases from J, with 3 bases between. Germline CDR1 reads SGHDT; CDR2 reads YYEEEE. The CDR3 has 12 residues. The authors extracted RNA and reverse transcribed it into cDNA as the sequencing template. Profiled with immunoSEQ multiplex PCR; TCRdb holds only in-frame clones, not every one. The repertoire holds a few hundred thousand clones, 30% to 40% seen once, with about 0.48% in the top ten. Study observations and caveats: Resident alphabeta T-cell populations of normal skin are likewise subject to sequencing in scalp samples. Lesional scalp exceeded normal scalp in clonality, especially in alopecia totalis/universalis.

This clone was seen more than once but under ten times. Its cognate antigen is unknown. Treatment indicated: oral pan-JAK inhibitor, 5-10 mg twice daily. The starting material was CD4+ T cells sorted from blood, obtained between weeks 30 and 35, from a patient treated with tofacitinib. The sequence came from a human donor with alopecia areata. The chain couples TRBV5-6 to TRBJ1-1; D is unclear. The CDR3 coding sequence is TGTGCCAGCAGCTGGGTGAACACTGAAGCTTTCTTT. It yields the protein CASSWVNTEAFF.